This T cell receptor (beta chain) was found in a study of PD-L1 blockade in urothelial cancer (dated by TCRdb to 2016 to 2017). Some background on the complete study: Every patient began therapy at some point between 2013 and 2015 and was given atezolizumab 1,200 mg intravenously every 3 weeks. An ECOG performance status of 0 or 1 was recorded for the patients, and 0 to 3 prior chemotherapy regimens had been received by the patients. About 90% of the roughly 29 patients were identified as males with urothelial cancer of bladder origin, and a prior smoking history was reported by 18 of 29 patients. Blood samples gave median yields of about 150,000 T cells and around 88,000 unique TCRs, along with a median clonality of around 0.075. Durable clinical benefit was achieved by nine patients but not by the remaining 20. The study was an exploratory multi-omic analysis of somatic, immune and clinical correlates of response to PD-L1 blockade with atezolizumab in urothelial cancer. Durable clinical benefit meant progression-free survival longer than 6 months, and TCR features were also tested against progression-free and overall survival. Blood samples were analyzed 3 weeks after the start of treatment (second dose) and 6 weeks after the start of treatment. Approximately 30 patients had pretreatment blood TCR-seq, about 25 had at least one posttreatment blood collection, and about 25 had tumor TCR-seq. In the same patients, pretreatment tumors underwent whole exome sequencing and RNA sequencing in addition to TCR sequencing. Pretreatment tumor samples, along with matched peripheral blood collected serially before and after atezolizumab treatment, underwent TCR sequencing.

As to this clone: The antigen it binds to is not known. The record has no base qualities; no much larger clone is one base away.

Study-level results and caveats: Patients with durable benefit showed greater expansion of tumor-associated TCR clones in peripheral blood 3 weeks after starting treatment (n = 22, p = 0.022). A pretreatment peripheral blood TCR clonality below the median was linked to improved progression-free and overall survival. Because of the small sample size (n ≈ 30) and the many exploratory analyses performed, the results are intended to be regarded as hypothesis-generating.

Each PCR received spiked-in synthetic TCR analog templates so that absolute template abundance could be estimated from read counts. TCRbeta CDR3 regions were amplified from genomic DNA with bias-controlled V and J gene primers using the immunoSEQ assay. Sequencing of rearranged TCRbeta segments was done at approximately 20X coverage. Turning to the authors' computational methods: Sequencing errors were corrected by clustering, and CDR3s were annotated against IMGT so that V, D and J genes could be assigned. Out-of-frame and stop-codon sequences were excluded, and only productive TCRbeta rearrangements were used in downstream analyses. Clonality was calculated as one minus the Shannon entropy normalized by the log of the number of unique productive sequences. Clones differing between time points or between blood and tumor were identified by Fisher's exact test with Benjamini-Hochberg correction at adjusted p below 0.01. This immuneACCESS table, as held by TCRdb, lists in-frame sequences with V and J called but not all clones. Of the missing ones, under half trace to an unresolved V gene in checked studies; the others have no known cause. Clonal size and the V and J genes are those of that table, whereas D and trimming came from the DNA. Counted in this sample were 20,000 to 25,000 clones; around 90% of them appeared once. Around 15% of the sample goes to the ten largest clones.

Via the germline V gene, CDR1 is SGHTA and CDR2 FQGNSA. The CDR3, cysteine through phenylalanine, is 19 amino acids long. Of all the DNA, just the CDR3 is kept, 57 bases in frame from base 1. Here V drops 2 bases and J drops 0 bases, and the junction holds 11 bases not matched to any gene. The cohort included under 35 patients with locally advanced or metastatic urothelial carcinoma who were treated at Memorial Sloan Kettering on a trial protocol. Peripheral blood mononuclear cells were collected pretreatment and during treatment, with between 1 and 8 total time points per patient. The Qiagen DNeasy Blood extraction kit was used to purify genomic DNA from total PBMCs and from tumor samples. PBMCs were collected pretreatment and during treatment and were isolated and stored as previously described.

Sequencing used PBMCs, obtained around atezolizumab (anti-PD-L1) treatment. This TCR came from a woman in her sixties or seventies with urothelial cancer. The rearrangement combines TRBV7-2 with TRBJ2-5; TRBD1 matches 11 bases in the middle. The bases are TGTGCCAGCAGCTTAAGAGGACAGGGGGCATGGAGGTACCAAGAGACCCAGTACTTC. Its protein product is CASSLRGQGAWRYQETQYF.